This passage covers 5 T cell receptor beta chains from one sample sequenced in a study of blood T cell repertoires in COVID-19. Repertoires were generated with immunoSEQ multiplex PCR, while TCRdb's copy carries only in-frame clones and drops some. The data show more than 85,000 clones, around 80% seen once. Sequenced input: peripheral blood. Source of these receptors: a woman aged 80 or older with acute or convalescent COVID-19.

The CDR3 coding sequence is TGTGCCTGGAGTGTGACAGGGGTGGAAGCTTTCTTT. It yields the protein CAWSVTGVEAFF. The rearrangement joins TRBV30 to TRBJ1-1; 8 positions match TRBD1. The V gene end was trimmed by 0 bases and the J gene end by 8 bases; junction bases not matched to a gene: 2. This CDR3 contains 12 residues. CDR1 and CDR2 from the germline V gene are GTSNPN and SVGIG (reference sequence). Full variable domain (remainder filled in from reference TRBV30 and TRBJ1-1): SQTIHQWPATLVQPVGSPLSLECTVEGTSNPNLYWYRQAAGRGLQLLFYSVGIGQISSEVPQNLSASRPQDRQFILSSKKLLLSDSGFYLCAWSVTGVEAFFGQGTRLTVV.

This chain connects TRBV23-1 to TRBJ1-1; D possibly corresponds to TRBD1 (5 bases). TRBV23-1 is known as an ORF, though its function is uncertain. With 4 bases removed from V and 4 bases from J, the gap between germline ends came to 10 bases. This CDR3 is built from 13 residues. CDR3 sequence: CASSPIGVTEAFF. DNA of the CDR3: TGCGCCAGCAGTCCCATAGGGGTCACTGAAGCTTTCTTT.

For this clone: The same CDR3 also results from other DNA sequences found in this sample. This rearrangement joins TRBV29-1 to TRBJ2-3; 8 positions match TRBD2. The germline gives CDR1 SQVTM, CDR2 ANQGSEA. The CDR3 covers 14 residues. Trimming took 1 base from V and 1 from J; bases not matched to a gene: 1. For the CDR3, the DNA is TGCAGCGTTGAAGGAGCGGGGGGCACAGATACGCAGTATTTT. Protein product: CSVEGAGGTDTQYF.

The chain has TRBV18 and TRBJ1-1, with 8 bases aligning to TRBD1. The trim removed 5 bases at V and 7 bases at J, leaving 3 bases unmatched. CDR1 and CDR2 from the germline V gene are KGHSH and LQKENI. This CDR3 comprises 12 residues. The CDR3: CASSRGQDEAFF. The DNA of the CDR3 is TGTGCCAGCTCAAGGGGACAGGATGAAGCTTTCTTT.

The V gene is TRBV28, the J gene TRBJ2-7, with D possibly being TRBD2 (5 bases). Germline assignment: CDR1 MDHEN and CDR2 SYDVKM. CDR3 length: 11 amino acids. Trimming pared 7 bases from V and 4 bases from J, leaving 8 bases between. The CDR3 reads CASNGDYEQYF. CDR3 nucleotides: TGTGCCAGCAACGGGGATTACGAGCAGTACTTC.